The 31 T cell receptor beta chains reported below all come from one sample, sequenced in a study of blood T cell repertoires in COVID-19 (dated by TCRdb to about 2020). The library was made by the immunoSEQ multiplex PCR assay. Imported from immuneACCESS, the table was reduced by TCRdb to in-frame sequences with V and J called. These copies leave out some clones; in studies compared against another copy, an unresolved V gene accounts for under half, and the cause of the remainder is not known. The sample table lists around 420,000 clones, 88% of them with a count of one. Jointly, the top ten make up 2% to 2.5% of the sample. Material: PBMCs or T cells enriched from blood (not recorded which). The origin of the receptors is a woman aged 40 to 50 with acute COVID-19.

The V and J genes are TRBV14 and TRBJ1-2; 7 bases are shared with TRBD1. After removal of 3 bases from V and 7 bases from J, the junction contained 8 bases not matched to a gene. From germline, CDR1 is SGHDN and CDR2 FVKESK. The CDR3 is 14 amino acids. CDR3 protein: CASSQDLEGAGYTF. CDR3 coding DNA: TGTGCCAGCAGCCAGGATCTGGAGGGGGCTGGCTACACCTTC. The full variable domain, rest sourced from reference TRBV14 and TRBJ1-2, is EAGVTQFPSHSVIEKGQTVTLRCDPISGHDNLYWYRRVMGKEIKFLLHFVKESKQDESGMPNNRFLAERTGGTYSTLKVQPAELEDSGVYFCASSQDLEGAGYTFGSGTRLTVV.

The V gene is TRBV6-5, the J gene TRBJ2-7; D may be TRBD1 (5 bases). The V end was cut by 6 bases, the J end by 5 bases, with 5 bases between. The CDR3 is made up of 10 amino acids. Per germline, CDR1 MNHEY and CDR2 SVGAGI. Here the CDR3 reads CASRDNEQYF. For the CDR3, the DNA is TGTGCCAGCAGGGACAACGAGCAGTACTTC.

V is TRBV11-2 and J is TRBJ2-1; D not resolved. The CDR3 spans 12 residues. The V and J ends lost 3 bases and 7 bases respectively, with 7 bases between them. Germline V gene data show CDR1 as SGHAT and CDR2 as FQNNGV. CDR3 DNA: TGTGCCAGCAGCTTTTCAGTGAATGAGCAGTTCTTC. It specifies CASSFSVNEQFF. Full variable domain (outside the CDR3, taken from reference TRBV11-2 and TRBJ2-1): EAGVAQSPRYKIIEKRQSVAFWCNPISGHATLYWYQQILGQGPKLLIQFQNNGVVDDSQLPKDRFSAERLKGVDSTLKIQPAKLEDSAVYLCASSFSVNEQFFGPGTRLTVL.

The DNA of the CDR3 is TGTGCCAGCACCGCGGCTGGAAACACCATATATTTT. Protein product: CASTAAGNTIYF. This chain uses TRBV3-1 (or the pseudogene TRBV3-2) with TRBJ1-3; D remains unclear. With 7 bases removed from V and 2 bases from J, the gap between germline ends came to 6 bases. This CDR3 has 12 amino acids. The germline CDR1 and CDR2 sequences are LGHDT and YNNKEL (reference sequence).

The chain couples TRBV6-2 or TRBV6-3 to TRBJ1-2; D is possibly TRBD1 (5 bases). Germline CDR1 and CDR2: MNHEY and SVGEGT. V lost 4 bases, J lost 3 bases, and 18 bases lay in between. The CDR3 totals 16 residues. The CDR3 DNA reads TGTGCCAGCAGTTTCGGGTCAGCCGGGGGGGACTATGGCTACACCTTC. Translating gives CASSFGSAGGDYGYTF.

V and J are TRBV4-1 and TRBJ2-2; 8 bases align to TRBD1. CDR3 size: 20 residues. Trimming at V came to 2 bases and at J to 7 bases, leaving 21 bases not matched to a gene. Germline CDR1 MGHRA, CDR2 YSYEKL. CDR3 in DNA: TGCGCCAGCAGCCAAACTGGTACAGGGGGTCTTTCTTGGGCCGGCGGGGAGCTGTTTTTT. Translation gives CASSQTGTGGLSWAGGELFF.

This rearrangement joins TRBV2 to TRBJ2-7; D perhaps matches TRBD1 (6 bases). There are 12 residues in the CDR3. Per germline, CDR1 SNHLY and CDR2 FYNNEI. The V end lost 4 bases, the J end lost 6 bases, and 10 bases lay between the germline ends. The CDR3 DNA reads TGTGCCAGCAGTGTTCAGGGGTCCGAGCAGTACTTC. Residues: CASSVQGSEQYF.

This clone showed up just once. The CDR3 DNA reads as TGTGCCAGCAGGCCTACAGGGGAAGAGGATGGCTACACCTTC. It yields the protein CASRPTGEEDGYTF. The rearrangement links TRBV9 to TRBJ1-2, with 7 positions matching TRBD1. V was pared by 5 bases and J by 6 bases, with 10 bases of the junction left unmatched. There are 14 residues in the CDR3. CDR1 SGDLS and CDR2 YYNGEE come from the germline V gene.

V is TRBV5-6 and J is TRBJ1-6; D gene uncertain. The CDR3 length is 16 residues. Germline V gene sequence: CDR1 SGHDT, CDR2 YYEEEE. V was pared by 0 bases and J by 11 bases, with 18 bases between. The DNA of the CDR3 is TGTGCCAGCAGCTTGGAGGGCGGGGTAGTAGGTACACCCCTCCACTTT. Amino acid sequence: CASSLEGGVVGTPLHF. Drawing the rest from reference TRBV5-6 and TRBJ1-6, the complete variable domain is DAGVTQSPTHLIKTRGQQVTLRCSPKSGHDTVSWYQQALGQGPQFIFQYYEEEERQRGNFPDRFSGHQFPNYSSELNVNALLLGDSALYLCASSLEGGVVGTPLHFGNGTRLTVT.

The V call is TRBV24-1, the J call TRBJ1-2; D not certain. In germline, CDR1 is KGHDR, CDR2 SFDVKD. The V and J ends lost 0 bases and 6 bases respectively, with 7 bases between them. The CDR3 runs to 13 residues. In DNA form, the CDR3 reads TGTGCCACCAGTGATTTGTTCGCAGATGGCTACACCTTC. It encodes CATSDLFADGYTF.

This chain connects TRBV12-3 or TRBV12-4 to TRBJ1-4, with D uncertain. The CDR3 is 13 residues long. V was clipped by 11 bases and J by 4 bases, with 14 bases between them. The CDR3 region has the DNA TGTGCCTCCGCGCGAGGCAATAATGAAAAACTGTTTTTT. Protein: CASARGNNEKLFF.

The DNA for the CDR3 is TGTGCCAGCAGGAACAGGGTTGGGAATTCACCCCTCCACTTT. It specifies CASRNRVGNSPLHF. This chain connects TRBV2 to TRBJ1-6, with TRBD1 as a possible D gene (6 bases). CDR1 SNHLY and CDR2 FYNNEI come from the germline V gene. V was shortened by 6 bases and J by 7 bases, with 13 bases between the two germline ends. The length of the CDR3 is 14 residues.

The chain carries TRBV7-9 and TRBJ2-7; TRBD2 is a possible D gene (6 bases). CDR3 size: 13 residues. The germline CDR1 and CDR2 sequences are SEHNR and FQNEAQ (reference sequence). The ends were cut back, 5 bases at V and 5 bases at J, with 13 bases in the middle. The CDR3 DNA sequence: TGTGCCAGCAGCACCGGAGGGATGGACGAGCAGTACTTC. Amino acids: CASSTGGMDEQYF.

This chain connects TRBV19 to TRBJ1-5, with D tentatively TRBD1 (5 bases). The CDR3 runs to 14 residues. V was shortened by 5 bases and J by 7 bases, with 15 bases between the two germline ends. Germline V lookup: CDR1 LNHDA, CDR2 SQIVND (reference sequence). The CDR3 region is CASSPDQGNQPQHF. The CDR3 nucleotides read TGTGCCAGTAGTCCCGACCAGGGTAACCAGCCCCAGCATTTT.

The rearrangement links TRBV10-3 to TRBJ1-1; D gene uncertain. Trimming cost V 5 bases and J 1 base, with 8 bases left between them. The CDR3 has 13 residues. In germline, CDR1 is ENHRY, CDR2 SYGVKD. CDR3 protein: CAISRTENTEAFF. The CDR3 DNA reads as TGTGCCATCAGTAGAACAGAGAACACTGAAGCTTTCTTT.

This clone has just one count. The rearrangement joins TRBV5-4 to TRBJ1-2; 11 bases match TRBD1. V gave up 3 bases and J gave up 8 bases; unmatched junction bases: 9. CDR1 SGHNT and CDR2 YYREEE come from the germline V gene (reference sequence). The CDR3 runs 15 residues. The CDR3 reads CASSSTRDRGWGYTF. The CDR3 nucleotides are TGTGCCAGCAGCTCGACCCGGGACAGGGGGTGGGGCTACACCTTC.

This sequence joins TRBV29-1 and TRBJ1-2; possible D gene TRBD1, 5 bases. V lost 2 bases and J 4 bases, leaving 17 bases between the germline ends. CDR1 and CDR2 from the germline V gene are SQVTM and ANQGSEA. There are 15 residues in the CDR3. The CDR3 DNA follows: TGCAGCGTTGAAAAACAGGACGCAGACACCTATGGCTACACCTTC. This codes for CSVEKQDADTYGYTF. The variable domain in full, completed from reference TRBV29-1 and TRBJ1-2, reads SAVISQKPSRDICQRGTSLTIQCQVDSQVTMMFWYRQQPGQSLTLIATANQGSEATYESGFVIDKFPISRPNLTFSTLTVSNMSPEDSSIYLCSVEKQDADTYGYTFGSGTRLTVV.

The rearrangement uses TRBV7-9 and TRBJ1-2; D is uncertain. V gave up 5 bases and J gave up 4 bases, with 8 bases separating them. This CDR3 has 12 amino acids. The germline V gene has CDR1 SEHNR and CDR2 FQNEAQ (reference sequence). The CDR3 reads CASSHLSYGYTF. CDR3 DNA sequence: TGTGCCAGCAGCCACCTCAGCTATGGCTACACCTTC.

The chain has TRBV28 and TRBJ1-1; no definite D call. The germline gives CDR1 MDHEN, CDR2 SYDVKM. The CDR3 runs 16 residues. Trimming took off 3 bases at V and 2 bases at J, with 16 bases between the two ends. CDR3 loop: CASSFEGLAINTEAFF. In nucleotides, the CDR3 is TGTGCCAGCAGTTTTGAGGGTTTAGCCATTAACACTGAAGCTTTCTTT.

This chain links TRBV10-3 with TRBJ1-5, with D perhaps TRBD1 (6 bases). V shed 4 bases and J shed 4 bases, with 14 bases lying between them. CDR1 and CDR2 (germline): ENHRY, SYGVKD. This CDR3 is 15 amino acids long. The CDR3 sequence is CAISASGQKNQPQHF. DNA of the CDR3: TGTGCCATCAGTGCCTCCGGACAGAAGAATCAGCCCCAGCATTTT.

This clone was found many times. The J gene is TRBJ2-1, the V gene TRBV29-1; 8 bases fit TRBD1. Germline V CDR1 and CDR2: SQVTM, ANQGSEA. The V and J ends lost 3 bases and 6 bases, in that order; junction bases with no gene match: 1. The length of the CDR3 is 12 residues. The CDR3 DNA follows: TGCAGCGTTGAGGACAGGGCCAATGAGCAGTTCTTC. Protein: CSVEDRANEQFF.

The chain uses TRBV10-3 and TRBJ2-7; D may be TRBD2 (5 bases). Germline V lookup: CDR1 ENHRY, CDR2 SYGVKD. The CDR3 contains 11 residues. V lost 10 bases, J lost 6 bases, and 13 bases lay in between. CDR3 nucleotides: TGTGCCACGAGGGTGTCGAGCGAGCAGTACTTC. This gives the protein CATRVSSEQYF.

The chain is built from TRBV12-3 or TRBV12-4 and TRBJ1-2; D unclear. Trimming shortened V by 3 bases and J by 5 bases, and 7 bases separated the two germline ends. This CDR3 is built from 12 residues. The CDR3 nucleotides read TGTGCCAGCAGTTTTTTCGAGTATGGCTACACCTTC. Translation: CASSFFEYGYTF.

The chain recombines TRBV4-1 with TRBJ1-6; D remains ambiguous. CDR3 size: 17 residues. The V end lost 3 bases, the J end lost 6 bases, and 18 bases lay between the germline ends. Germline V gene lookup returns CDR1 MGHRA and CDR2 YSYEKL. The DNA of the CDR3 is TGCGCCAGCAGCCAGAGACCAGCGGCGTTCGGTAATTCACCCCTCCACTTT. The encoded protein is CASSQRPAAFGNSPLHF.

This clone was recorded only once. CDR3 bases: TGTGCCAGCAGTCGAGGACAGGGGAAGGTCGATGGCTACACCTTC. Its protein is CASSRGQGKVDGYTF. The genes are TRBV6-5 and TRBJ1-2; TRBD1 agrees at 9 bases. There are 15 residues in the CDR3. The V segment lost 5 bases and the J segment 6 bases; nucleotides outside the gene matches: 10. CDR1 MNHEY and CDR2 SVGAGI come from the germline V gene.

On this clone: Other DNA sequences in this specimen translate into the identical CDR3. The chain carries TRBV30 and TRBJ2-2; D remains unclear. V lost 0 bases to trimming and J lost 8 bases, with 7 bases between them. Germline V gives CDR1 GTSNPN, CDR2 SVGIG (reference sequence). CDR3 length: 12 residues. CDR3 bases: TGTGCCTGGAGTGTAAGAGCGGGGGAGCTGTTTTTT. This codes for CAWSVRAGELFF.

The J gene is TRBJ2-3, the V gene TRBV6-5; D possibly corresponds to TRBD2 (6 bases). The CDR3 is made up of 14 amino acids. Looked up from germline, CDR1 is MNHEY and CDR2 is SVGAGI. Trimming cost V 9 bases and J 0 bases, with 13 bases left between them. CDR3 protein: CASTHGGSTDTQYF. The CDR3 DNA sequence: TGTGCCAGTACCCATGGGGGGAGCACAGATACGCAGTATTTT.

In DNA, the CDR3 is TGTGCCAGCAGCGTAGTGCCGGGAAACTATGGCTACACCTTC. This sequence encodes CASSVVPGNYGYTF. The chain employs TRBV9 and TRBJ1-2; D is uncertain. Germline values: CDR1 SGDLS, CDR2 YYNGEE. The CDR3 totals 14 residues. V lost 0 bases and J 2 bases, leaving 8 bases between the germline ends.

This clone was observed a few times. The V call is TRBV9, the J call TRBJ1-1; 8 bases line up with TRBD1. The CDR3 runs to 12 residues. The J segment lost 8 bases and the V segment lost 4 bases, leaving 4 bases of the junction unmatched. The V gene's germline CDR1 is SGDLS and CDR2 YYNGEE. The CDR3 is CASSPGTGEAFF. As DNA, the CDR3 is TGTGCCAGCAGCCCCGGGACAGGCGAAGCTTTCTTT.

For this clone: At the DNA level, this CDR3 is encoded by other sequences in the same sample as well. The chain joins TRBV6-5 to TRBJ1-2; 11 nucleotides match TRBD1. Germline V gene data show CDR1 as MNHEY and CDR2 as SVGAGI. This CDR3 comprises 14 residues. The junction had 4 bases not matched to a gene; V was cut back by 6 bases and J by 4 bases. CDR3 nucleotide sequence: TGTGCCAGCAGCGCGGGACAGGGGGGCTATGGCTACACCTTC. Translated, it gives CASSAGQGGYGYTF.

A word on this clone: Other DNA sequences from this sample encode an identical CDR3 as well. The chain links TRBV3-1 (or the pseudogene TRBV3-2) to TRBJ2-7, with unresolved D. This CDR3 contains 11 residues. The V end was cut by 1 base, the J end by 6 bases, with 4 bases between. CDR1 is LGHDT, CDR2 YNNKEL, per germline (reference sequence). The CDR3 here is CASSQGGEQYF. CDR3 nucleotides: TGTGCCAGCAGCCAAGGAGGCGAGCAGTACTTC.